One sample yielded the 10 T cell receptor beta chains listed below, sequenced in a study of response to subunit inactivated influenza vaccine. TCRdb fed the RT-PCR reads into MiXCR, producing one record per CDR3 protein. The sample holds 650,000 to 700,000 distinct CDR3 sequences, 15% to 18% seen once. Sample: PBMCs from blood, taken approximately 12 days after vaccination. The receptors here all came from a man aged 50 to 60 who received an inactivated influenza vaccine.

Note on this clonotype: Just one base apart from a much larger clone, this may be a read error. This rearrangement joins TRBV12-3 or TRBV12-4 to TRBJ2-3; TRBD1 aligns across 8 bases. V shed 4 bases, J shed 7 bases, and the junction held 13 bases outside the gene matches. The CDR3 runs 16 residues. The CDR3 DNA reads TGTGCCAGCAGTTATGGCCAGGGGGCCCCAATGCATACGCAGTATTTT. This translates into CASSYGQGAPMHTQYF.

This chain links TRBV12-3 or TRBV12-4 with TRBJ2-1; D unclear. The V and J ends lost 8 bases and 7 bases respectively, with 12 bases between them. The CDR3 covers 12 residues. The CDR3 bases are TGTGCCAGCGGCTTCCCCCCGAATGAGCAGTTCTTC. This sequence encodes CASGFPPNEQFF.

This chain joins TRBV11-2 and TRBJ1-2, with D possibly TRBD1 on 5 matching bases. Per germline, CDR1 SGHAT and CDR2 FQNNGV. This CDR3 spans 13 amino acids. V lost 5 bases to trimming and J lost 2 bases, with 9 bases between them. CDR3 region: CASSRSGNYGYTF. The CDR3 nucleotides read TGTGCCAGCAGCCGTTCAGGGAACTATGGCTACACCTTC. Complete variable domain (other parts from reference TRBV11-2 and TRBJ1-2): EAGVAQSPRYKIIEKRQSVAFWCNPISGHATLYWYQQILGQGPKLLIQFQNNGVVDDSQLPKDRFSAERLKGVDSTLKIQPAKLEDSAVYLCASSRSGNYGYTFGSGTRLTVV.

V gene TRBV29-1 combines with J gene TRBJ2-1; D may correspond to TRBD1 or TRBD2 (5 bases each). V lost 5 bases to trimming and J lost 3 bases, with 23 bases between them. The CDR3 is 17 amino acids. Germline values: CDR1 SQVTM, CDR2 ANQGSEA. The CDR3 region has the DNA TGCAGCGTTTTACCCCCTTTCGGGGTAAGGGGCTACAATGAGCAGTTCTTC. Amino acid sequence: CSVLPPFGVRGYNEQFF.

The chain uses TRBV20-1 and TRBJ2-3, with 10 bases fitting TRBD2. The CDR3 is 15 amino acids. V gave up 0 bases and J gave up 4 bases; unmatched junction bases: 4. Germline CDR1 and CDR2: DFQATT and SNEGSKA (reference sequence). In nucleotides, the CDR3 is TGCAGTGCTAGAGATCTAGCGGGAGCATCAGATACGCAGTATTTT. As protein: CSARDLAGASDTQYF.

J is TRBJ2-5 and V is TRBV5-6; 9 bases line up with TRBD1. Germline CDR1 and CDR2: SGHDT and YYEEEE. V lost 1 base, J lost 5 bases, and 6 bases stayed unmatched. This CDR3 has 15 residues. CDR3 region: CASSLRTGAGETQYF. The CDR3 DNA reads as TGTGCCAGCAGCTTGCGGACAGGGGCTGGGGAGACCCAGTACTTC.

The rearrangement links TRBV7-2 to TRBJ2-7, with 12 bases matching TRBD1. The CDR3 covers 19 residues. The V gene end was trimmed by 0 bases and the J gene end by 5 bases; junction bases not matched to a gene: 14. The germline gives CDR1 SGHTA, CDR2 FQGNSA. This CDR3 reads CASSLAVYPGQGARDEQYF. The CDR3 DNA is TGTGCCAGCAGCTTAGCGGTTTACCCGGGACAGGGGGCTCGGGACGAGCAGTACTTC.

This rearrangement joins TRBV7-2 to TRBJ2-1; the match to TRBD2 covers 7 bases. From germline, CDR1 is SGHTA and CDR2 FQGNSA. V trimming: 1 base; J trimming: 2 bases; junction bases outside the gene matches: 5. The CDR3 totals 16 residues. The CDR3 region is CASSLVASGPYNEQFF. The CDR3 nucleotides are TGTGCCAGCAGCTTAGTCGCTAGCGGCCCCTACAATGAGCAGTTCTTC.

CDR3 DNA: TGCGCCAGCAGGCCACAGGGGGCGCAGGAGACCCAGTACTTC. Its protein is CASRPQGAQETQYF. The V and J genes are TRBV5-1 and TRBJ2-5; 9 bases are shared with TRBD1. CDR1 is SGHRS, CDR2 YFSETQ, per germline. Trimming cost V 5 bases and J 5 bases; bases outside gene matches: 7. This CDR3 is built from 14 residues.

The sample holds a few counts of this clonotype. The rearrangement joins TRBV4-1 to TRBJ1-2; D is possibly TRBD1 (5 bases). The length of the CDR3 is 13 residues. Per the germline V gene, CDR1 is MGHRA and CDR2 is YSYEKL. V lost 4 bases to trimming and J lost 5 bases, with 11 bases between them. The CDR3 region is CASSREGRYGYTF. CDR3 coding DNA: TGCGCCAGCAGCCGGGAGGGGAGATATGGCTACACCTTC.